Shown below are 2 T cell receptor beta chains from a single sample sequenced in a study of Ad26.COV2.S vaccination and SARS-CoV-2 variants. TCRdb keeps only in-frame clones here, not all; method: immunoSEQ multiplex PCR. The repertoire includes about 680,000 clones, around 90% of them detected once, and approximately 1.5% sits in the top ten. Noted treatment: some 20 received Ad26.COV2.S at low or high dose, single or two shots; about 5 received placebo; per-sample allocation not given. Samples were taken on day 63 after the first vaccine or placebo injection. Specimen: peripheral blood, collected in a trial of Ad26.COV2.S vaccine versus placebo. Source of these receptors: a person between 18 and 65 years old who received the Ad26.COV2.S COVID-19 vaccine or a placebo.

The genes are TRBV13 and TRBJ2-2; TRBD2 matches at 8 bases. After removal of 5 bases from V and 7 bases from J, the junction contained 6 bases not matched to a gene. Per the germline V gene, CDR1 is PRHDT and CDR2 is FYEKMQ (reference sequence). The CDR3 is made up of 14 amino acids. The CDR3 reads CASSGAGVIGELFF. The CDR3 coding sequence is TGTGCCAGCAGCGGAGCGGGAGTAATCGGGGAGCTGTTTTTT.

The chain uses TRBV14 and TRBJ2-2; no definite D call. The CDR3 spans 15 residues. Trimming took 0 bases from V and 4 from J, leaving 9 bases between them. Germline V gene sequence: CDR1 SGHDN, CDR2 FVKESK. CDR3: CASSQEGWGTGELFF. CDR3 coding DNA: TGTGCCAGCAGCCAAGAGGGTTGGGGCACCGGGGAGCTGTTTTTT.